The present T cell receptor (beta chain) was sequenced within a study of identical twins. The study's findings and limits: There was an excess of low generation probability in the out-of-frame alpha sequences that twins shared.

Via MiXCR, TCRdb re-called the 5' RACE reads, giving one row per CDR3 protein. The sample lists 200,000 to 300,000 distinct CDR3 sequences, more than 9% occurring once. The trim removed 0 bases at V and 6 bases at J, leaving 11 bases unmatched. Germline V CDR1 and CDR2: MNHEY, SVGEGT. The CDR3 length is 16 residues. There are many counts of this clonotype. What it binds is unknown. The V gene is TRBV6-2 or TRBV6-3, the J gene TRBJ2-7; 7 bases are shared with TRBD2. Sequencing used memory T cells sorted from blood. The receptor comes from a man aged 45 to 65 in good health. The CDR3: CASSYSGTPGGGEQYF. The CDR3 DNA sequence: TGTGCCAGCAGTTACTCTGGGACCCCGGGAGGTGGCGAGCAGTACTTC.